The rows below give T cell receptor beta chains drawn from one sample of a study of CD4+ T cells in melanoma. Assay used: immunoSEQ multiplex PCR; TCRdb lists only in-frame clones, some missing. This table holds over 10,000 clones, 70% to 80% found once. Sequencing input: cells from a culture (not recorded whether cultured in vitro). These receptors originate from a human donor with melanoma. The CDR3 runs from the conserved cysteine through the conserved F or W. The D gene is left open where the match is weak. Clone size appears in some rows only: once, few, many, or a class for an expanded clone.

>TRBV5-4|-|-|TRBJ2-7
TGTGCCAGCAGCCGCCGGGGATACAGCTCCTACGAGCAGTACTTC
CASSRRGYSSYEQYF
>TRBV5-1|-|TRBD1|TRBJ1-2
TGCGCCAGCAGCCAGCCGGGACAGGGGGCGCGAGGCTACACCTTC
CASSQPGQGARGYTF
>TRBV5-1|-|-|TRBJ1-2
TGCGCCAGCAGCTTGGTAGCTCAAGTGGGGACTAACTATGGCTACACCTTC
CASSLVAQVGTNYGYTF
>TRBV6-5|-|TRBD1|TRBJ1-5
TGTGCCAGCACCGAGGACAGGGGATATCAGCCCCAGCATTTT
CASTEDRGYQPQHF
>TRBV4-1|medium-sized|-|TRBJ2-7
TGCGCCAGCAGCCAAGATCCGGGCGGAACCTACGAGCAGTACTTC
CASSQDPGGTYEQYF
>TRBV18|once|TRBD2|TRBJ2-2
TGTGCCAGCTCACCACTCGGAGCTAGCGGGGCGAACACCGGGGAGCTGTTTTTT
CASSPLGASGANTGELFF
>TRBV27|-|TRBD1|TRBJ2-2
TGTGCCAGCAGACGGGGCAGGGGGTCCACCGGGGAGCTGTTTTTT
CASRRGRGSTGELFF
>TRBV5-4|-|-|TRBJ2-7
TGTGCCAGCAGCTTGCCTTCTGGGTACGGCTACGAGCAGTACTTC
CASSLPSGYGYEQYF
>TRBV9|-|-|TRBJ1-1
TGTGCCAGCAGCGTAGGACCTCTTGGGGAAGCTTTCTTT
CASSVGPLGEAFF
>TRBV6-5|-|TRBD2|TRBJ2-1
TGTGCCAGCAGTTACAGTAGCGGGGTGTACAATGAGCAGTTCTTC
CASSYSSGVYNEQFF
>TRBV6-5|-|TRBD1|TRBJ1-5
TGTGCCAGCAGCCTAACAGGGGGCAGCAATCAGCCCCAGCATTTT
CASSLTGGSNQPQHF
>TRBV10-3|once|-|TRBJ1-4
TGTGCCATCAGTGATGTTGGAAGACAACTGTTTTTT
CAISDVGRQLFF
>TRBV2|-|-|TRBJ1-5
TGTGCCAGTAGTGAGGAGAGAAATCAGCCCCAGCATTTT
CASSEERNQPQHF
>TRBV29-1|-|-|TRBJ1-1
TGCAGCGGGGGGAGAGGCGGTACTGAAGCTTTCTTT
CSGGRGGTEAFF
>TRBV4-2|-|-|TRBJ2-2
TGTGCCAGCAGCCTGGGGGTCCGGCAGGACTACACCGGGGAGCTGTTTTTT
CASSLGVRQDYTGELFF
>TRBV5-1|once|-|TRBJ1-1
TGCGCCAGCAGCCCCGGGTTCGGGGGGGGCATAAAAGCTTTCTTT
CASSPGFGGGIKAFF
>TRBV27|-|-|TRBJ1-6
TGTGCCAGCACCCGGGGGCCGTCTTCACCCCTCCACTTT
CASTRGPSSPLHF
>TRBV2|-|-|TRBJ1-5
TGTGCCAGCAGTGCCCAGAGCAATCAGCCCCAGCATTTT
CASSAQSNQPQHF
>TRBV5-1|-|-|TRBJ1-2
TGCGCCAGCAGCTTGGCCCCCCCGACTAACTATGGCTACACCTTC
CASSLAPPTNYGYTF
>TRBV28|-|-|TRBJ1-3
TGTGCCAGCAGTTTACGCGGGGGGCACGGAAACACCATATATTTT
CASSLRGGHGNTIYF
>TRBV5-1|-|-|TRBJ2-5
TGCGCCAGCAGCAGTCCGGCGGGGACGGAGACCCAGTACTTC
CASSSPAGTETQYF
>TRBV10-3|-|TRBD1|TRBJ1-4
TGTGCCATCAGTGAGTCGAGGACAGGGGCCGCAACTAATGAAAAACTGTTTTTT
CAISESRTGAATNEKLFF
>TRBV6-5|-|TRBD2|TRBJ2-7
TGTGCCAGCAGTCGGGGGGGGGTGGGCTACGAGCAGTACTTC
CASSRGGVGYEQYF
>TRBV7-6|-|-|TRBJ1-5
TGTGCCAGCAGCTTAGGGGTCAATCAGCCCCAGCATTTT
CASSLGVNQPQHF
>TRBV27|-|-|TRBJ1-1
TGTGCCAGCAGTTTATCCCGGGACGGCGAAGCTTTCTTT
CASSLSRDGEAFF
>TRBV18|-|-|TRBJ1-1
TGTGCCAGCTCACCCCTCGGGGGGCGCGATGAAGCTTTCTTT
CASSPLGGRDEAFF
>TRBV9|once|-|TRBJ2-1
TGTGCCAGCAGCGTGGCCGGGGCCCTCTACAATGAGCAGTTCTTC
CASSVAGALYNEQFF
>TRBV19|-|-|TRBJ1-3
TGTGCCAGTAGCCGCCTACCAGGGGATGGAAACACCATATATTTT
CASSRLPGDGNTIYF
>TRBV12-5|-|TRBD1|TRBJ1-5
TGTGCTAGTGGTTCCGGACAGGGCAATCAGCCCCAGCATTTT
CASGSGQGNQPQHF
>TRBV5-1|-|-|TRBJ2-5
TGCGCCAGCAGCCAAGTCTTGACAGAGAAGACCCAGTACTTC
CASSQVLTEKTQYF
>TRBV2|few|-|TRBJ1-1
TGTGCCAGTGGGAACGGTAGATCGAGTACATCTGAAGCTTTCTTT
CASGNGRSSTSEAFF
>TRBV7-9|few|TRBD2|TRBJ2-5
TGTGCCAGCAGCTTTTACTTAGCGGGGGAAGAGACCCAGTACTTC
CASSFYLAGEETQYF
>TRBV2|-|-|TRBJ2-2
TGTGCCAGCAGTGGACAAGTAGGGACCGGGGAGCTGTTTTTT
CASSGQVGTGELFF